The 25 T cell receptor beta chains below come from one sample, sequenced in a study of cytomegalovirus exposure and HLA in healthy donors. PCR employed 60 Vbeta and 13 Jbeta primers. Repertoires were generated with immunoSEQ multiplex PCR, while TCRdb's copy carries only in-frame clones and drops some. In the table there are roughly 180,000 clones, about 81% of which are singletons. The sample consisted of PBMCs. The receptors shown here come from a woman aged 18 to 35 in good health and CMV-seropositive.

The chain couples TRBV11-2 to TRBJ1-2; TRBD1 matches 11 bases. The germline gives CDR1 SGHAT, CDR2 FQNNGV. The CDR3 consists of 16 residues. Losses at the gene ends were 6 bases for V and 6 bases for J; bases not matched to a gene: 12. CDR3 in amino acids: CASSRPGGQGVHGYTF. The CDR3 DNA follows: TGTGCCAGCAGTCGGCCGGGGGGACAGGGGGTTCATGGCTACACCTTC. Full variable domain (outside the CDR3, taken from reference TRBV11-2 and TRBJ1-2): EAGVAQSPRYKIIEKRQSVAFWCNPISGHATLYWYQQILGQGPKLLIQFQNNGVVDDSQLPKDRFSAERLKGVDSTLKIQPAKLEDSAVYLCASSRPGGQGVHGYTFGSGTRLTVV.

This clone has just one count. This chain uses TRBV19 with TRBJ2-1; possible D gene TRBD2, 6 bases. In germline, CDR1 is LNHDA, CDR2 SQIVND (reference sequence). V lost 3 bases, J lost 0 bases, and 6 bases lay in between. CDR3 length: 14 residues. The CDR3 reads CASSMDYSYNEQFF. Here the CDR3 DNA reads TGTGCCAGTAGTATGGACTACTCCTACAATGAGCAGTTCTTC.

V gene TRBV10-3 combines with J gene TRBJ2-7, with D unclear. The germline gives CDR1 ENHRY, CDR2 SYGVKD. The CDR3 has 14 residues. V was cut by 5 bases and J by 2 bases, with 13 bases left in between. CDR3: CAISRSADAYEQYF. The CDR3 DNA reads TGTGCCATCAGTAGGTCGGCGGATGCCTACGAGCAGTACTTC.

The V call is TRBV10-2, the J call TRBJ1-5; D remains ambiguous. The germline V gene encodes CDR1 WSHSY and CDR2 SAAADI. The CDR3 runs 14 residues. Trimming removed 2 bases at V and 5 bases at J, with 10 bases between. The CDR3 DNA reads TGCGCCAGCAGTGAGGAACGGGGATATCAGCCCCAGCATTTT. Translated, it gives CASSEERGYQPQHF.

This clone was observed once. The V and J genes are TRBV9 and TRBJ2-7; D is perhaps TRBD2 (6 bases). The CDR3 covers 17 residues. Germline lookup yields CDR1 SGDLS and CDR2 YYNGEE. V gave up 0 bases and J gave up 1 base, with 17 bases separating them. CDR3 in amino acids: CASSVGSTRAGSYEQYV. In nucleotides, the CDR3 is TGTGCCAGCAGCGTAGGGTCGACTAGGGCTGGATCCTACGAGCAGTACGTC.

The J gene is TRBJ2-5, the V gene TRBV13, with 7 bases aligning to TRBD2. CDR3 length: 14 residues. Germline V gene lookup returns CDR1 PRHDT and CDR2 FYEKMQ (reference sequence). Unmatched junction bases numbered 6, after V lost 4 bases and J lost 4 bases. The CDR3 DNA reads as TGTGCCAGCAGCTCCCGGACTAGGCGAGAGACCCAGTACTTC. As protein: CASSSRTRRETQYF.

This chain connects TRBV11-2 to TRBJ1-2, with 8 bases identical to TRBD1. J was trimmed by 4 bases and V by 4 bases; bases with no gene match: 8. Germline V gene data show CDR1 as SGHAT and CDR2 as FQNNGV. The CDR3 is 15 amino acids. The CDR3 nucleotides are TGTGCCAGCAGCTATACTAACAGGGGGATCTATGGCTACACCTTC. As protein: CASSYTNRGIYGYTF.

The chain employs TRBV2 and TRBJ2-1; 8 bases fit TRBD1. Per germline, CDR1 SNHLY and CDR2 FYNNEI. After removal of 6 bases from V and 7 bases from J, the junction contained 11 bases not matched to a gene. The CDR3 loop spans 15 amino acids. The CDR3 DNA reads as TGTGCCAGCAGAGCCGACAGGGGAGTTACGAATGAGCAGTTCTTC. This sequence encodes CASRADRGVTNEQFF.

Details on this clone: One end of the junction is discordant with germline, which a read error may explain. V gene TRBV2 combines with J gene TRBJ2-3, with 7 bases identical to TRBD1. The CDR3 has 14 amino acids. Germline assignment: CDR1 SNHLY and CDR2 FYNNEI. The CDR3 DNA reads as TGTGCCAGCACCCCGACAGGGCCCACAGGTACGCAGTATTTT. Residues: CASTPTGPTGTQYF.

This chain links TRBV7-2 with TRBJ1-3, with TRBD1 as a possible D gene (6 bases). Germline V gene sequence: CDR1 SGHTA, CDR2 FQGNSA. The CDR3 sequence is 14 residues long. V lost 3 bases, J lost 6 bases, and 12 bases lay in between. CDR3 amino acids: CASSLGDITNTIYF. The CDR3 region has the DNA TGTGCCAGCAGCTTGGGGGACATTACAAACACCATATATTTT.

Comment on this clone: A junction boundary mismatches the germline segment, possibly from a read error. This chain connects TRBV6-5 to TRBJ2-5, with unresolved D. The CDR3 length is 13 residues. Per the germline V gene, CDR1 is MNHEY and CDR2 is SVGAGI. The CDR3 DNA reads TGTGCCAACAGTTACATCCCGGGAGAGACCCAGTACTTC. Protein: CANSYIPGETQYF.

This rearrangement joins TRBV28 to TRBJ2-2; no firm D call. V was trimmed by 6 bases and J by 4 bases, leaving 6 bases between them. In germline, CDR1 is MDHEN, CDR2 SYDVKM. The CDR3 has 12 residues. In DNA form, the CDR3 reads TGTGCCAGCAGGAGTTCCACCGGGGAGCTGTTTTTT. Amino acid sequence: CASRSSTGELFF. The full variable domain, rest sourced from reference TRBV28 and TRBJ2-2, is DVKVTQSSRYLVKRTGEKVFLECVQDMDHENMFWYRQDPGLGLRLIYFSYDVKMKEKGDIPEGYSVSREKKERFSLILESASTNQTSMYLCASRSSTGELFFGEGSRLTVL.

This clone has just a few counts. In DNA, the CDR3 is TGTGCCAGCAGCTCCCGGGACAGAAACTATGGCTACACCTTC. This sequence encodes CASSSRDRNYGYTF. The chain is built from TRBV7-9 and TRBJ1-2, with 7 bases fitting TRBD1. With V trimmed by 4 bases and J by 2 bases, 4 bases remained unmatched. Germline loops: CDR1 SEHNR, CDR2 FQNEAQ (reference sequence). This CDR3 is built from 14 residues.

The chain combines TRBV6-6 with TRBJ2-3, with TRBD1 matching over 8 bases. The CDR3 covers 14 residues. J was trimmed by 6 bases and V by 5 bases; bases with no gene match: 7. CDR1 and CDR2 (germline): MNHNY, SVGAGI (reference sequence). The CDR3 DNA is TGTGCCAGCAGTCGCGACAGGGGTAGGGATACGCAGTATTTT. Translation gives CASSRDRGRDTQYF.

This chain uses TRBV5-8 with TRBJ2-1; 7 bases line up with TRBD2. The CDR3 totals 10 residues. V dropped 7 bases and J dropped 10; count of bases not matched to a gene: 2. Per the germline V gene, CDR1 is SGHTS and CDR2 is YDEGEE. CDR3: CASGGLEQFF. The CDR3 DNA reads TGTGCCAGCGGGGGACTAGAGCAGTTCTTC.

The rearrangement links TRBV4-2 to TRBJ1-5; no reliable D call. This CDR3 region has 14 residues. In germline, CDR1 is LGHNA, CDR2 YNFKEQ. Trimming left V 1 base short and J 4 bases short, with 8 bases between. The CDR3 sequence is CASSQASENQPQHF. The CDR3 DNA sequence: TGTGCCAGCAGCCAAGCCTCAGAAAATCAGCCCCAGCATTTT.

The V call is TRBV25-1, the J call TRBJ2-7; 7 nucleotides match TRBD1. V trimming: 3 bases; J trimming: 5 bases; junction bases outside the gene matches: 7. Germline V lookup: CDR1 MGHDK, CDR2 SYGVNS. The CDR3 spans 14 residues. The CDR3: CASSEGARGNEQYV. As DNA, the CDR3 is TGTGCCAGCAGTGAGGGAGCCAGGGGGAACGAGCAGTACGTC.

This sequence joins TRBV7-9 and TRBJ1-2; TRBD1 matches 10 bases. V shed 5 bases, J shed 5 bases, and the junction held 5 bases outside the gene matches. The CDR3 totals 14 residues. Germline-derived CDR1 and CDR2 are SEHNR and FQNEAQ (reference sequence). Here the CDR3 DNA reads TGTGCCAGCAGCCGACAGGGGGCCCGTTATGGCTACACCTTC. Its protein is CASSRQGARYGYTF.

This clone was seen only a few times. The V call is TRBV4-3, the J call TRBJ2-1; unclear D gene. V was cut by 1 base and J by 6 bases, with 13 bases left in between. Germline V gene lookup returns CDR1 LGHNA and CDR2 YSLEER. This CDR3 has 15 residues. The CDR3 loop is CASSQGILSPNEQFF. CDR3 nucleotide sequence: TGCGCCAGCAGCCAAGGAATACTTAGCCCCAATGAGCAGTTCTTC.

The rearrangement links TRBV7-2 to TRBJ2-1; TRBD2 matches 14 bases. CDR1 is SGHTA, CDR2 FQGNSA, per germline. The V gene end was trimmed by 5 bases and the J gene end by 9 bases; junction bases not matched to a gene: 6. The CDR3 contains 15 residues. Here the CDR3 DNA reads TGTGCCAGCAGCACAGGGACTAGCGGGGGCCGTGAGCAGTTCTTC. This translates into CASSTGTSGGREQFF.

The chain is built from TRBV2 and TRBJ2-1; D possibly corresponds to TRBD2 (7 bases). There are 14 residues in the CDR3. Trimming removed 7 bases at V and 8 bases at J, with 18 bases between. Germline V gene data show CDR1 as SNHLY and CDR2 as FYNNEI. The CDR3, as DNA: TGTGCCAGCATTGTTGGAGGGGGGGCAGATGAGCAGTTCTTC. Residues: CASIVGGGADEQFF.

Remarks on this clone: Compared with germline, one end of the junction differs, possibly owing to a read error. V is TRBV5-6 and J is TRBJ2-4; possible D gene TRBD1, 5 bases. The CDR3 is 15 residues long. CDR1 SGHDT and CDR2 YYEEEE come from the germline V gene. The CDR3 DNA sequence: TGTGCCAGCAGCTACCCGACAGTAGCCAAAAACAGTCAGTACTTC. Amino acids: CASSYPTVAKNSQYF. Variable domain in full (rest from reference TRBV5-6 and TRBJ2-4): DAGVTQSPTHLIKTRGQQVTLRCSPKSGHDTVSWYQQALGQGPQFIFQYYEEEERQRGNFPDRFSGHQFPNYSSELNVNALLLGDSALYLCASSYPTVAKNSQYFGAGTRLSVL.

The CDR3 DNA follows: TGTGCCAGCAGTTACTCGGTAGATCAGCCCCAGCATTTT. This codes for CASSYSVDQPQHF. The J gene is TRBJ1-5, the V gene TRBV6-5, with D unclear. This CDR3 has 13 amino acids. Germline V gene data show CDR1 as MNHEY and CDR2 as SVGAGI. Trimming stripped 0 bases from V and 5 bases from J, with 5 bases between.

The chain couples TRBV5-6 to TRBJ2-7, with TRBD1 matching 8 bases. With 0 bases clipped from V and 4 bases from J, the junction kept 3 bases outside the gene matches. Germline lookup yields CDR1 SGHDT and CDR2 YYEEEE. The CDR3 has 14 residues. The CDR3 nucleotides read TGTGCCAGCAGCTTGGGACAGGGGTTGTACGAGCAGTACTTC. Amino acid sequence: CASSLGQGLYEQYF.

The chain has TRBV5-6 and TRBJ1-5; D not resolved. Looked up from germline, CDR1 is SGHDT and CDR2 is YYEEEE. The V end was cut by 2 bases, the J end by 4 bases, with 4 bases between. The CDR3 sequence is 12 residues long. CDR3 amino acids: CASSFGNQPQHF. DNA of the CDR3: TGTGCCAGCAGCTTCGGGAATCAGCCCCAGCATTTT.